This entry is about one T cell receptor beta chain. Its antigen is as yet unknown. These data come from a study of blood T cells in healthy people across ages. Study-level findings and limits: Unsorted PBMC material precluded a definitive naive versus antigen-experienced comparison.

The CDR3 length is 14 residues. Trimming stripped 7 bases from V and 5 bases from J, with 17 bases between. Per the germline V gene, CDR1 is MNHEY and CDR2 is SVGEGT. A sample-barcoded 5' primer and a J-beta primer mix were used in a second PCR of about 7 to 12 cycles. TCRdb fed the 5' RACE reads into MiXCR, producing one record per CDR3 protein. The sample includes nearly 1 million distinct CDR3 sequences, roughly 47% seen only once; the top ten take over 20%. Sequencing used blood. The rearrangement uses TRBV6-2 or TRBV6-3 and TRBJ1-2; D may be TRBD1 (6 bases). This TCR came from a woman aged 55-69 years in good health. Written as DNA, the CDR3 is TGTGCCAGCACCCAAATGGGACAAGGATATGGCTACACCTTC. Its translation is CASTQMGQGYGYTF.